A single sample gave rise to the 26 T cell receptor beta chains below, sequenced in a study of CD4 T cells in relation to SARS-CoV-2 and coronaviruses. No antigen is known for these receptors. The unexposed donors gave CD4+ T cells in about 2010-2019, prior to COVID-19. The cells were cultured for 10 days before CD4+ T cells were isolated. The assay was immunoSEQ multiplex PCR, and TCRdb's table has in-frame clones only and misses some. The sample contains 18,000 or so clones, roughly 80% of which appear only once. The material sequenced was CD4+ T cells from PBMCs, cultured in vitro. These TCRs come from a human donor in good health.

This rearrangement joins TRBV14 to TRBJ2-5; D gene uncertain. With 1 base removed from V and 1 base from J, the gap between germline ends came to 10 bases. CDR3 size: 15 residues. CDR1 and CDR2 (germline): SGHDN, FVKESK. The CDR3 protein is CASSQAGLGQETQYF. In DNA, the CDR3 is TGTGCCAGCAGCCAAGCCGGTCTGGGCCAAGAGACCCAGTACTTC.

The genes are TRBV28 and TRBJ2-1, with D tentatively TRBD1 (5 bases). V was shortened by 2 bases and J by 8 bases, with 13 bases between the two germline ends. There are 14 residues in the CDR3. Germline loops: CDR1 MDHEN, CDR2 SYDVKM. CDR3: CASSLVGRGDEQFF. CDR3 sequence (DNA): TGTGCCAGCAGTTTAGTTGGTAGGGGCGATGAGCAGTTCTTC.

V is TRBV7-2 and J is TRBJ2-2, with a possible D match to TRBD2 (6 bases). Germline CDR1 is SGHTA and CDR2 is FQGNSA. The V and J ends lost 0 bases and 1 base respectively, with 6 bases between them. CDR3 length equals 15 residues. CDR3 sequence reads: CASSLAGGNTGELFF. The CDR3 DNA reads as TGTGCCAGCAGCTTAGCGGGAGGGAACACCGGGGAGCTGTTTTTT.

The CDR3 sequence: CASSHERVPYNEQFF. The CDR3, as DNA: TGTGCCAGCAGCCACGAGCGGGTCCCCTACAATGAGCAGTTCTTC. The chain is built from TRBV3-1 (or the pseudogene TRBV3-2) and TRBJ2-1; possible D gene TRBD2, 6 bases. This CDR3 is 15 amino acids long. The germline gives CDR1 LGHDT, CDR2 YNNKEL (reference sequence). The ends were cut back, 3 bases at V and 2 bases at J, with 11 bases in the middle.

The rearrangement uses TRBV3-1 (or the pseudogene TRBV3-2) and TRBJ2-4, with 12 bases aligning to TRBD1. The germline gives CDR1 LGHDT, CDR2 YNNKEL (reference sequence). The CDR3 runs 17 residues. Trimming took 0 bases from V and 6 from J; bases not matched to a gene: 6. CDR3 sequence: CASSQDPGQGAGNIQYF. CDR3 sequence (DNA): TGTGCCAGCAGCCAAGACCCGGGACAGGGGGCGGGAAACATTCAGTACTTC.

The gene calls are TRBV24-1 and TRBJ2-7, with 7 bases aligning to TRBD1. Germline assignment: CDR1 KGHDR and CDR2 SFDVKD. V shed 4 bases, J shed 3 bases, and the junction held 11 bases outside the gene matches. The CDR3 sequence is 16 residues long. The CDR3 coding sequence is TGTGCCACCAGTGAATCTCCGGGACAGCGAAACTACGAGCAGTACTTC. It encodes CATSESPGQRNYEQYF.

V is TRBV7-9 and J is TRBJ1-3, with a weak D call TRBD1 (5 bases). Looked up from germline, CDR1 is SEHNR and CDR2 is FQNEAQ (reference sequence). V was shortened by 5 bases and J by 6 bases, with 14 bases between the two germline ends. The CDR3 loop spans 14 amino acids. The CDR3 region has the DNA TGTGCCAGCAGCACCATGACAGTTCCAAACACCATATATTTT. Protein product: CASSTMTVPNTIYF.

This chain connects TRBV11-2 to TRBJ1-2; D perhaps matches TRBD1 (6 bases). Germline V gives CDR1 SGHAT, CDR2 FQNNGV. The CDR3 spans 16 residues. Trimming took 1 base from V and 4 from J, leaving 16 bases between them. This CDR3 reads CASSLGFSGGTYGYTF. The DNA of the CDR3 is TGTGCCAGCAGCTTAGGATTTTCGGGGGGCACCTATGGCTACACCTTC. Based on the CDR3 plus reference TRBV11-2 and TRBJ1-2, the full variable domain is EAGVAQSPRYKIIEKRQSVAFWCNPISGHATLYWYQQILGQGPKLLIQFQNNGVVDDSQLPKDRFSAERLKGVDSTLKIQPAKLEDSAVYLCASSLGFSGGTYGYTFGSGTRLTVV.

This sequence joins TRBV5-1 and TRBJ2-1, with TRBD2 identical over 7 bases. The germline V gene has CDR1 SGHRS and CDR2 YFSETQ. This CDR3 has 17 amino acids. Germline trimming cut 2 bases from V and 4 bases from J; bases unmatched to any gene: 12. DNA of the CDR3: TGCGCCAGCAGCTTTGGTATTGGCGGGAGCACATACAATGAGCAGTTCTTC. Amino acid sequence: CASSFGIGGSTYNEQFF.

The table lists this clone with a few counts. CDR3 region: CASSPQGAGGYTF. Here the CDR3 DNA reads TGTGCCAGTAGTCCCCAGGGGGCCGGCGGCTACACCTTC. This chain connects TRBV19 to TRBJ1-2; the match to TRBD1 covers 8 bases. Trimming removed 5 bases from V and 8 bases from J; junction bases left unmatched: 7. Germline V lookup: CDR1 LNHDA, CDR2 SQIVND (reference sequence). This CDR3 has 13 residues.

V usage is TRBV5-5 and J usage is TRBJ2-1, with 14 bases that match TRBD2. The germline gives CDR1 SGHKS, CDR2 YYEKEE (reference sequence). CDR3 length: 17 amino acids. Germline trimming cut 7 bases from V and 7 bases from J; bases unmatched to any gene: 13. This chain's CDR3 is CASEYTGTSGSWNEQFF. The CDR3 DNA follows: TGTGCCAGCGAATATACAGGGACTAGCGGGAGTTGGAATGAGCAGTTCTTC.

The genes are TRBV6-5 and TRBJ2-2; no reliable D call. CDR1 and CDR2 from the germline V gene are MNHEY and SVGAGI. This CDR3 region has 12 residues. The germline V and J ends were trimmed by 7 bases and 5 bases, with 8 bases remaining between them. CDR3 in amino acids: CASTTNTGELFF. Here the CDR3 DNA reads TGTGCCAGCACCACAAATACCGGGGAGCTGTTTTTT.

The V call is TRBV7-9, the J call TRBJ2-4, with 7 nucleotides matching TRBD1. The junction had 13 bases not matched to a gene; V was cut back by 5 bases and J by 0 bases. The germline CDR1 and CDR2 sequences are SEHNR and FQNEAQ (reference sequence). This CDR3 has 18 amino acids. CDR3: CASSHGTAVSLAKNIQYF. In DNA, the CDR3 is TGTGCCAGCAGCCACGGGACAGCCGTCTCTCTAGCCAAAAACATTCAGTACTTC.

CDR3 region: CASSRSGRENTDTQYF. The CDR3 DNA reads TGTGCCAGCAGTCGTAGCGGGAGGGAGAACACAGATACGCAGTATTTT. The J gene is TRBJ2-3, the V gene TRBV28; 11 bases fit TRBD2. Germline V CDR1 and CDR2: MDHEN, SYDVKM. V shed 5 bases and J 2 bases; nucleotides not matched to a gene: 6. The CDR3 length is 16 residues.

V and J are TRBV6-6 and TRBJ1-2, with D perhaps matching TRBD1 (6 bases). V shed 7 bases and J shed 2 bases, with 14 bases lying between them. The CDR3 runs to 14 residues. Germline CDR1 and CDR2: MNHNY and SVGAGI (reference sequence). CDR3 DNA: TGTGCCAGCACCACGGGGGGGCCCAACTATGGCTACACCTTC. The encoded protein is CASTTGGPNYGYTF.

The chain employs TRBV13 and TRBJ1-1; D ambiguous. V was cut by 1 base and J by 2 bases, with 11 bases left in between. CDR1 is PRHDT and CDR2 is FYEKMQ in the germline V gene (reference sequence). This CDR3 spans 15 amino acids. The CDR3 reads CASSLEARPNTEAFF. CDR3 DNA: TGTGCCAGCAGCTTAGAAGCTCGGCCAAACACTGAAGCTTTCTTT.

The rearrangement links TRBV3-1 (or the pseudogene TRBV3-2) to TRBJ2-1; D is ambiguous. The germline gives CDR1 LGHDT, CDR2 YNNKEL (reference sequence). Trimming stripped 0 bases from V and 5 bases from J, with 11 bases between. The CDR3 spans 15 residues. The DNA for the CDR3 is TGTGCCAGCAGCCAAGATCTAAACAGTCACAATGAGCAGTTCTTC. Protein product: CASSQDLNSHNEQFF.

The J gene is TRBJ2-2, the V gene TRBV7-3, with 8 bases fitting TRBD2. Germline V lookup: CDR1 SGHTA, CDR2 FQGTGA. The CDR3 is made up of 13 amino acids. Trimming removed 11 bases from V and 4 bases from J; junction bases left unmatched: 6. The CDR3 DNA follows: TGTGCCTGCTCCGGGACTAGCACCGGGGAGCTGTTTTTT. Its translation: CACSGTSTGELFF.

V usage is TRBV5-1 and J usage is TRBJ1-2, with a possible D match to TRBD1 (5 bases). The CDR3 totals 14 residues. CDR1 is SGHRS and CDR2 is YFSETQ in the germline V gene. Trimming pared 0 bases from V and 7 bases from J, leaving 13 bases between. The CDR3 DNA reads TGCGCCAGCAGCTTGGGAGGGGTGAAGATTGGCTACACCTTC. This gives the protein CASSLGGVKIGYTF.

The chain employs TRBV13 and TRBJ2-3; 8 bases are a match to TRBD1. CDR3 length: 13 residues. The germline gives CDR1 PRHDT, CDR2 FYEKMQ (reference sequence). V lost 6 bases, J lost 8 bases, and 7 bases stayed unmatched. CDR3 DNA: TGTGCCAGCAGTTCCAGGGGGCGCGGTACGCAGTATTTT. Translation: CASSSRGRGTQYF.

In DNA form, the CDR3 reads TGTGCCAGCAGCCCCGGACAGGGGGAGGGCTACACCTTC. Protein sequence: CASSPGQGEGYTF. This chain uses TRBV7-3 with TRBJ1-2; 10 bases line up with TRBD1. CDR1 is SGHTA and CDR2 is FQGTGA in the germline V gene. V was clipped by 5 bases and J by 8 bases; unmatched bases: 5. There are 13 residues in the CDR3.

The J gene is TRBJ2-7, the V gene TRBV5-1, with unresolved D. The V and J ends lost 0 bases and 3 bases respectively, with 10 bases between them. The CDR3 length is 14 residues. CDR1 is SGHRS, CDR2 YFSETQ, per germline. The CDR3 loop is CASSLGTRNYEQYF. CDR3 bases: TGCGCCAGCAGCTTGGGTACCAGGAACTACGAGCAGTACTTC.

This clone was seen a handful of times. This rearrangement joins TRBV19 to TRBJ1-5; 11 nucleotides match TRBD1. J gave up 7 bases and V 4 bases, and 6 bases lay outside the gene matches. Germline V gene sequence: CDR1 LNHDA, CDR2 SQIVND (reference sequence). This CDR3 region has 15 residues. The CDR3 region is CASSTRTGGEQPQHF. The CDR3 nucleotides read TGTGCCAGTAGTACGAGGACAGGGGGCGAACAGCCCCAGCATTTT.

This clone was seen just once. The chain employs TRBV13 and TRBJ2-5; D unresolved. The germline CDR1 and CDR2 sequences are PRHDT and FYEKMQ (reference sequence). V lost 5 bases to trimming and J lost 1 base, with 11 bases between them. The length of the CDR3 is 14 residues. The DNA of the CDR3 is TGTGCCAGCAGCCAGAACGACGGCCAAGAGACCCAGTACTTC. Its translation: CASSQNDGQETQYF.

The rearrangement joins TRBV6-5 to TRBJ1-4, with D unresolved. The CDR3 loop spans 14 amino acids. From germline, CDR1 is MNHEY and CDR2 SVGAGI. V lost 7 bases to trimming and J lost 0 bases, with 9 bases between them. CDR3 residues: CASTWQATNEKLFF. CDR3 bases: TGTGCCAGCACATGGCAGGCAACTAATGAAAAACTGTTTTTT.

The chain joins TRBV6-5 to TRBJ1-4; unclear D gene. Between the trimmed V and J ends, which lost 6 bases and 1 base, there was a span of 9 bases. CDR1 and CDR2 (germline): MNHEY, SVGAGI. There are 14 residues in the CDR3. The DNA of the CDR3 is TGTGCCAGCAGCCTGACAATAACTAATGAAAAACTGTTTTTT. It translates to CASSLTITNEKLFF.